This TCR beta chain was identified during a study of blood T cell repertoires in COVID-19. Overall study context: Researchers got acute and convalescent COVID-19 samples from the United States, Italy and Spain. Sample material is recorded as cDNA or gDNA derived from T cells, B-cell-depleted T cells, or PBMCs.

V gave up 4 bases and J gave up 1 base, with 11 bases separating them. CDR1 is SGHRS and CDR2 is YFSETQ in the germline V gene. This CDR3 has 14 residues. In the original workflow: Nucleated cell counts were estimated from reference gene primer amplification. The method was immunoSEQ multiplex PCR; TCRdb's version includes in-frame clones alone and lacks a portion of them. Clone size and the V and J calls come from that table; the DNA yielded D and trimming. The repertoire holds fewer than 200,000 clones, with 74% as singletons. This chain links TRBV5-1 with TRBJ1-1; perhaps TRBD1 as D (6 bases). The source is an elderly woman with acute or convalescent COVID-19. The material sequenced was peripheral blood. The CDR3 DNA sequence: TGCGCCAGCAGCGCGGACAGTACGAACACTGAAGCTTTCTTT. Its translation is CASSADSTNTEAFF.